The 18 T cell receptor beta chains given below trace back to one sample, sequenced in a study of technical replicates of blood from a few donors. TCRdb's table, derived via immunoSEQ multiplex PCR, lists solely in-frame clones and lacks some. The sample has just over 95,000 clones, over 85% seen once; the top ten hold approximately 0.33%. Sample: T cells isolated from PBMCs. The receptor source for this set is a human donor in good health.

The V call is TRBV6-5, the J call TRBJ1-5; 10 bases are a match to TRBD1. CDR1 and CDR2 from the germline V gene are MNHEY and SVGAGI. This CDR3 contains 15 residues. After removal of 8 bases from V and 6 bases from J, the junction contained 10 bases not matched to a gene. The CDR3: CASSMGTGASQPQHF. CDR3 coding DNA: TGTGCCAGCTCTATGGGGACAGGGGCATCTCAGCCCCAGCATTTT.

V usage is TRBV7-2 and J usage is TRBJ2-2; 8 nucleotides match TRBD2. The CDR3 runs 15 residues. Trimming removed 5 bases from V and 4 bases from J; junction bases left unmatched: 6. In germline, CDR1 is SGHTA, CDR2 FQGNSA. The CDR3 DNA reads TGTGCCAGCAGCCGGGGGACTAGTCTCACCGGGGAGCTGTTTTTT. Its translation: CASSRGTSLTGELFF.

This clone has just one count. This chain's CDR3 is CASSRYGTASYEQYF. The CDR3 DNA is TGTGCCAGCAGCCGCTACGGGACTGCGTCCTACGAGCAGTACTTC. The V and J genes are TRBV7-2 and TRBJ2-7, with a possible D match to TRBD2 (6 bases). The germline V gene encodes CDR1 SGHTA and CDR2 FQGNSA. The CDR3 is made up of 15 amino acids. Trimming cost V 5 bases and J 1 base, with 15 bases left between them.

The gene calls are TRBV6-1 and TRBJ1-5; D remains unclear. This CDR3 is built from 12 residues. Trimming pared 0 bases from V and 7 bases from J, leaving 4 bases between. Germline CDR1 is MNHNS and CDR2 is SASEGT. CDR3 region: CASSEARQPQHF. The DNA for the CDR3 is TGTGCCAGCAGTGAAGCGCGGCAGCCCCAGCATTTT.

The chain is built from TRBV7-9 and TRBJ2-2; the match to TRBD2 covers 14 bases. The CDR3 is made up of 15 amino acids. The V gene end was trimmed by 8 bases and the J gene end by 1 base; junction bases not matched to a gene: 0. Germline CDR1 and CDR2: SEHNR and FQNEAQ (reference sequence). The CDR3: CASGLAGGNTGELFF. The CDR3 nucleotides read TGTGCCAGCGGACTAGCGGGAGGGAACACCGGGGAGCTGTTTTTT.

V and J are TRBV28 and TRBJ1-1, with a tentative D call TRBD1 (6 bases). The V gene's germline CDR1 is MDHEN and CDR2 SYDVKM. CDR3 length: 15 amino acids. Trimming left V 8 bases short and J 4 bases short, with 20 bases between. The CDR3 loop is CASEKFRGGGTEAFF. The CDR3 DNA reads TGTGCCAGCGAAAAGTTTAGGGGAGGGGGCACTGAAGCTTTCTTT.

V gene TRBV5-6 combines with J gene TRBJ2-7; 8 bases are shared with TRBD2. The CDR3 contains 15 residues. The V and J ends lost 0 bases and 4 bases, in that order; junction bases with no gene match: 6. Looked up from germline, CDR1 is SGHDT and CDR2 is YYEEEE. Here the CDR3 DNA reads TGTGCCAGCAGCTTGGGGGGTAGCGGGGCTTACGAGCAGTACTTC. Its protein product is CASSLGGSGAYEQYF.

The chain joins TRBV7-2 to TRBJ2-5; D possibly corresponds to TRBD1 (5 bases). Germline loops: CDR1 SGHTA, CDR2 FQGNSA. CDR3 length: 17 residues. Trimming left V 0 bases short and J 3 bases short, with 17 bases between. The CDR3 region has the DNA TGTGCCAGCAGCTTAGCCCAGTTTACAGGCCGGGAAGAGACCCAGTACTTC. Translating gives CASSLAQFTGREETQYF. The full variable domain, with the rest looked up from reference TRBV7-2 and TRBJ2-5, is GAGVSQSPSNKVTEKGKDVELRCDPISGHTALYWYRQSLGQGLEFLIYFQGNSAPDKSGLPSDRFSAERTGGSVSTLTIQRTQQEDSAVYLCASSLAQFTGREETQYFGPGTRLLVL.

The J gene is TRBJ2-7, the V gene TRBV29-1; D possibly corresponds to TRBD2 (5 bases). The germline V gene has CDR1 SQVTM and CDR2 ANQGSEA. Trimming pared 1 base from V and 4 bases from J, leaving 11 bases between. The CDR3 covers 13 residues. DNA of the CDR3: TGCAGCGTTGAAGCCGAGGTAGCGTACGAGCAGTACTTC. Residues: CSVEAEVAYEQYF.

This clone came up a few times. The chain uses TRBV4-2 and TRBJ2-5, with 7 bases that match TRBD2. J gave up 5 bases and V 5 bases, and 8 bases lay outside the gene matches. The CDR3 is 14 amino acids. CDR1 and CDR2 from the germline V gene are LGHNA and YNFKEQ. The CDR3 DNA is TGTGCCAGCAGCGATACACTAGCGCCCGAGACCCAGTACTTC. Translating it yields CASSDTLAPETQYF.

This chain links TRBV15 with TRBJ2-1; D is uncertain. Germline V gives CDR1 LNHNV, CDR2 YYDKDF (reference sequence). This CDR3 has 14 amino acids. Trimming removed 0 bases from V and 6 bases from J, with 9 bases in between. DNA for the CDR3: TGTGCCACCAGCAGAGACCCCTCCGGCAATGAGCAGTTCTTC. Its protein is CATSRDPSGNEQFF.

The chain couples TRBV6-6 to TRBJ2-7; possible D gene TRBD2, 6 bases. The germline CDR1 and CDR2 sequences are MNHNY and SVGAGI (reference sequence). This CDR3 comprises 15 residues. Trimming took 2 bases from V and 5 from J, leaving 16 bases between them. This CDR3 is CASSYLRGTGHEQYF. Written as DNA, the CDR3 is TGTGCCAGCAGTTACCTGCGCGGGACCGGCCACGAGCAGTACTTC.

The rearrangement joins TRBV5-6 to TRBJ1-1, with 11 bases that match TRBD1. Germline V gene sequence: CDR1 SGHDT, CDR2 YYEEEE. The CDR3 has 16 residues. V trimming: 0 bases; J trimming: 9 bases; junction bases outside the gene matches: 10. CDR3 nucleotides: TGTGCCAGCAGCTTGGGGACAGGGGGCGGAGGTGTTAAAGCTTTCTTT. It specifies CASSLGTGGGGVKAFF.

This clone has only a few counts. The rearrangement joins TRBV7-2 to TRBJ2-1, with 10 bases lining up with TRBD2. Germline V gives CDR1 SGHTA, CDR2 FQGNSA. Losses at the gene ends were 2 bases for V and 0 bases for J; bases not matched to a gene: 4. The CDR3 spans 17 residues. CDR3 sequence (DNA): TGTGCCAGCAGCTTATTGAGCGGGAGGGCCTCCTACAATGAGCAGTTCTTC. Protein sequence: CASSLLSGRASYNEQFF. Full variable domain (remainder filled in from reference TRBV7-2 and TRBJ2-1): GAGVSQSPSNKVTEKGKDVELRCDPISGHTALYWYRQSLGQGLEFLIYFQGNSAPDKSGLPSDRFSAERTGGSVSTLTIQRTQQEDSAVYLCASSLLSGRASYNEQFFGPGTRLTVL.

This chain joins TRBV6-5 and TRBJ1-1, with D tentatively TRBD1 (6 bases). Germline V gene data show CDR1 as MNHEY and CDR2 as SVGAGI. Trimming removed 7 bases from V and 4 bases from J, with 10 bases in between. The CDR3 loop spans 12 amino acids. The CDR3: CASKKGGTEAFF. The CDR3 coding sequence is TGTGCCAGCAAAAAAGGGGGCACTGAAGCTTTCTTT.

This clone was observed a handful of times. The chain joins TRBV2 to TRBJ2-1; 7 bases match TRBD1. V was pared by 6 bases and J by 2 bases, with 10 bases of the junction left unmatched. Germline values: CDR1 SNHLY, CDR2 FYNNEI. The CDR3 contains 16 residues. The chain's CDR3 is CASRRETGIAYNEQFF. DNA for the CDR3: TGTGCCAGCAGACGCGAGACAGGGATCGCCTACAATGAGCAGTTCTTC. Combining the CDR3 with reference TRBV2 and TRBJ2-1 gives the whole variable domain EPEVTQTPSHQVTQMGQEVILRCVPISNHLYFYWYRQILGQKVEFLVSFYNNEISEKSEIFDDQFSVERPDGSNFTLKIRSTKLEDSAMYFCASRRETGIAYNEQFFGPGTRLTVL.

The chain carries TRBV7-6 and TRBJ1-2, with 9 positions matching TRBD1. Germline V gene data show CDR1 as SGHVS and CDR2 as FNYEAQ. This CDR3 is built from 19 residues. Trimming removed 1 base from V and 7 bases from J; junction bases left unmatched: 19. CDR3 sequence (DNA): TGTGCCAGCAGCTTAGAACCTGCGGGACAGGGAGCCGTAAAGGGTGGCTACACCTTC. This sequence encodes CASSLEPAGQGAVKGGYTF.

This rearrangement joins TRBV7-7 to TRBJ2-7, with TRBD1 as a possible D gene (5 bases). The CDR3 spans 16 residues. V was trimmed by 1 base and J by 0 bases, leaving 13 bases between them. Germline-derived CDR1 and CDR2 are SSHAT and FNYEAQ (reference sequence). The CDR3 is CASSLESTGHSYEQYF. The CDR3 DNA reads TGTGCCAGCAGCTTAGAGTCTACCGGACACTCCTACGAGCAGTACTTC.